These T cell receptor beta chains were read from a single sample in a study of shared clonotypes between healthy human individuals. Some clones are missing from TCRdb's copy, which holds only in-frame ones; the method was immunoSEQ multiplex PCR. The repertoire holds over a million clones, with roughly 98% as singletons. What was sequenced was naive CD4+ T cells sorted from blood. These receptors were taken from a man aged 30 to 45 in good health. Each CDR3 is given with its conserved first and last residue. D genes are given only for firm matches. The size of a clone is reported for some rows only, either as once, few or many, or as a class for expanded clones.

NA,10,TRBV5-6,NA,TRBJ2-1,CASSGNEQFF,TGTGCCAGCAGCGGCAATGAGCAGTTCTTC
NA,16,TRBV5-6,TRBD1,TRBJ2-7,CASSPRTGDGNYEQYF,TGTGCCAGCAGCCCACGGACAGGGGACGGGAACTACGAGCAGTACTTC
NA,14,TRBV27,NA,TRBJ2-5,CASSLLPQGETQYF,TGTGCCAGCAGCCTCCTCCCCCAGGGAGAGACCCAGTACTTC
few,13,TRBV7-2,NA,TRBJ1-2,CASSLGQSYGYTF,TGTGCCAGCAGCTTAGGACAGAGCTATGGCTACACCTTC
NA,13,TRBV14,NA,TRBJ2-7,CASSPLGFHEQYF,TGTGCCAGCAGCCCCCTCGGGTTTCACGAGCAGTACTTC
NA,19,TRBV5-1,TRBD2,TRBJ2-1,CASSLARSSGRAEYNEQFF,TGCGCCAGCAGCTTGGCTAGATCTAGCGGGAGAGCCGAATACAATGAGCAGTTCTTC
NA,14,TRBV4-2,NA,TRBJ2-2,CASSQDGASGELFF,TGTGCCAGCAGCCAAGATGGAGCTTCCGGGGAGCTGTTTTTT
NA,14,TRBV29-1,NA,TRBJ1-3,CSVEELAGGNTIYF,TGCAGCGTTGAAGAACTGGCTGGTGGAAACACCATATATTTT
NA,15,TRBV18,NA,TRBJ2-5,CASSPAPNLQETQYF,TGTGCCAGCTCACCAGCCCCTAACTTGCAAGAGACCCAGTACTTC
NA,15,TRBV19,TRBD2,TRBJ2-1,CASSRLAGVGNEQFF,TGTGCCAGTAGTAGGCTAGCGGGAGTAGGCAATGAGCAGTTCTTC
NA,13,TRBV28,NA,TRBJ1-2,CASMFTGPGGYTF,TGTGCCAGCATGTTTACAGGGCCCGGAGGCTACACCTTC
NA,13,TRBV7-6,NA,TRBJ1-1,CASSPRENTEAFF,TGTGCCAGCAGCCCCAGGGAGAACACTGAAGCTTTCTTT
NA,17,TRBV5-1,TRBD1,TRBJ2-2,CASSRTRDRVVSGELFF,TGCGCCAGCAGCAGAACCCGGGACAGGGTAGTCTCCGGGGAGCTGTTTTTT
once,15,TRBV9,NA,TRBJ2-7,CASSVGTWGNYEQYF,TGTGCCAGCAGCGTAGGGACGTGGGGAAACTACGAGCAGTACTTC
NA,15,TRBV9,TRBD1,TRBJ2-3,CASSVGTGITDTQYF,TGTGCCAGCAGCGTAGGGACAGGGATCACAGATACGCAGTATTTT
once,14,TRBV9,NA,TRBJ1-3,CASSGWSSGNTIYF,TGTGCCAGCAGCGGATGGAGTTCCGGAAACACCATATATTTT
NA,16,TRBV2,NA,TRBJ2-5,CASTSSGQGRKETQYF,TGTGCCAGCACCTCCTCTGGCCAGGGTAGGAAGGAGACCCAGTACTTC
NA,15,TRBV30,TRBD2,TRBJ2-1,CAWSNLAGRYNEQFF,TGTGCCTGGTCAAATCTAGCGGGCCGCTACAATGAGCAGTTCTTC
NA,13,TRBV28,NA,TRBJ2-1,CASSGGPYNEQFF,TGTGCCAGCAGTGGTGGACCTTACAATGAGCAGTTCTTC
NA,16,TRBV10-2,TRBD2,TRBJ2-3,CASALLAGGGTDTQYF,TGCGCCAGCGCATTGCTAGCGGGCGGGGGCACAGATACGCAGTATTTT
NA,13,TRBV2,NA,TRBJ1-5,CASSDRAGQPQHF,TGTGCCAGCAGTGACAGGGCGGGGCAGCCCCAGCATTTT
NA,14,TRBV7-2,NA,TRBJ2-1,CASSLRSLYNEQFF,TGTGCCAGCAGCTTACGGTCCCTTTACAATGAGCAGTTCTTC
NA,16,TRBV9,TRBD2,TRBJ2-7,CASSVDLLAGGSEQYF,TGTGCCAGCAGCGTAGACTTACTAGCGGGAGGCTCCGAGCAGTACTTC
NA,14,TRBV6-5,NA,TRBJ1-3,CASSLLSSGNTIYF,TGTGCCAGCAGTTTACTGAGCTCTGGAAACACCATATATTTT
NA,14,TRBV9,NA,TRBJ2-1,CASSPRGTRDEQFF,TGTGCCAGCAGCCCAAGAGGGACCCGTGATGAGCAGTTCTTC
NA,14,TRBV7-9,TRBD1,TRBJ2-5,CASSSGTGRETQYF,TGTGCCAGCAGCTCCGGGACAGGGCGAGAGACCCAGTACTTC
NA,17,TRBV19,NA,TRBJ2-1,CASSIGGLAGPYNEQFF,TGTGCCAGTAGTATAGGCGGTTTGGCAGGGCCCTACAATGAGCAGTTCTTC
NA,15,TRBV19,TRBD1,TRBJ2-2,CASRKQGANTGELFF,TGTGCCAGTAGGAAACAGGGGGCTAACACCGGGGAGCTGTTTTTT
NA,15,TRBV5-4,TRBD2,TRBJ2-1,CASSLPSGRVNEQFF,TGTGCCAGCAGCTTGCCTAGCGGGAGGGTGAATGAGCAGTTCTTC
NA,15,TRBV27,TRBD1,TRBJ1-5,CASRPVDRAHQPQHF,TGTGCCAGCAGGCCCGTCGACAGGGCCCACCAGCCCCAGCATTTT
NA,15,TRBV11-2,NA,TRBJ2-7,CASSLGGRSPYEQYF,TGTGCCAGCAGCTTAGGCGGCAGGAGTCCCTACGAGCAGTACTTC
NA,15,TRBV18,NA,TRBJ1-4,CASSPRTATNEKLFF,TGTGCCAGCTCACCACGAACAGCAACTAATGAAAAACTGTTTTTT
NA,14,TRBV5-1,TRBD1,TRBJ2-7,CASSLRTGPYEQYF,TGCGCCAGCAGCTTGAGGACAGGGCCTTACGAGCAGTACTTC
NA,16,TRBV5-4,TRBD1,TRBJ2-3,CASSTRTGTSTDTQYF,TGTGCCAGCAGCACCCGGACAGGGACTAGCACAGATACGCAGTATTTT
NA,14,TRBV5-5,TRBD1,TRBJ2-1,CASSLGQGSNEQFF,TGTGCCAGCAGCTTGGGACAGGGATCCAATGAGCAGTTCTTC
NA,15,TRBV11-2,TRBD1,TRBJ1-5,CASSLVGQGNQPQHF,TGTGCCAGCAGCTTAGTCGGACAGGGGAATCAGCCCCAGCATTTT
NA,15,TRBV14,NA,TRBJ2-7,CASSRGQVLLYEQYF,TGTGCCAGCAGCCGGGGACAAGTCCTCCTCTACGAGCAGTACTTC
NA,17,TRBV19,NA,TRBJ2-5,CASSPRGRAEYQETQYF,TGTGCCAGTAGCCCCAGGGGCAGGGCCGAGTATCAAGAGACCCAGTACTTC
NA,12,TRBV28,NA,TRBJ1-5,CASRIQGQPQHF,TGTGCCAGCAGAATACAGGGACAGCCCCAGCATTTT
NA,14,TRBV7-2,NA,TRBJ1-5,CASSSETGIQPQHF,TGTGCCAGCAGCTCAGAAACAGGGATTCAGCCCCAGCATTTT
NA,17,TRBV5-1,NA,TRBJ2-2,CASSLGPQTYNTGELFF,TGCGCCAGCAGCTTGGGACCTCAAACTTACAACACCGGGGAGCTGTTTTTT
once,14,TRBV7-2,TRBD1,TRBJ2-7,CASSIGQGRYEQYF,TGTGCCAGCAGCATAGGACAGGGGAGGTACGAGCAGTACTTC
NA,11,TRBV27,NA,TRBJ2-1,CASSQGLVLFF,TGTGCCAGCAGCCAGGGACTCGTTCTGTTCTTC
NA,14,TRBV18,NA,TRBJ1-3,CASSTALSGNTIYF,TGTGCCAGCTCCACGGCCCTCTCTGGAAACACCATATATTTT